The T cell receptor (beta chain) under discussion was sequenced for a study of shared clonotypes between healthy human individuals. On this clone itself: What it binds is unknown.

Some clones are missing from TCRdb's copy, which holds only in-frame ones; the method was immunoSEQ multiplex PCR. Counted here are about 520,000 clones, roughly 80% occurring once; the ten biggest clones make up 10% to 15%. Study findings and constraints: Sequencing depth was predicted to influence how clonotypes are shared among donors.

The TCR comes from a woman between 35 and 50 years old in good health. Some clones in this sample may be carry-over from other donors' samples. The sample was PBMCs.

The CDR3 DNA sequence: TGTGCCAGCAGCGGAGAAACAGGGGGCGCTTCCGAGCAGTACTTC. Its protein product is CASSGETGGASEQYF. The chain has TRBV9 and TRBJ2-7; 9 bases are shared with TRBD1. Germline trimming cut 3 bases from V and 6 bases from J; bases unmatched to any gene: 10. From germline, CDR1 is SGDLS and CDR2 YYNGEE. The CDR3 extends over 15 amino acids.